The 16 T cell receptor beta chains presented below share a single source sample, sequenced in a study of blood T cells in healthy people across ages. Next came a second PCR, run for roughly 7 to 12 cycles, which used a sample-barcoded 5' primer along with a J-beta primer mix. TCRdb reprocessed the 5' RACE reads with MiXCR, giving one entry per CDR3 protein. The sample holds more than 1.4 million distinct CDR3 sequences; 40% to 50% are singletons and the top ten take approximately 7.9%. Sequencing was done on a sample of blood. The receptors were sampled from a woman aged 18-35 years in good health.

This chain links TRBV5-1 with TRBJ2-4; D tentatively reads TRBD1 or TRBD2 (6 bases each). Per germline, CDR1 SGHRS and CDR2 YFSETQ. The CDR3 is 12 amino acids. Deletions cut 3 bases from V and 14 bases from J, with 15 bases between. The CDR3 loop reads CASSSNRDFEYF. For the CDR3, the DNA is TGCGCCAGCAGCTCGAACAGGGACTTCGAGTACTTC.

The chain couples TRBV2 to TRBJ2-4; 7 positions match TRBD1. The J segment lost 13 bases and the V segment lost 9 bases, leaving 15 bases of the junction unmatched. This CDR3 has 13 residues. CDR1 and CDR2 from the germline V gene are SNHLY and FYNNEI. CDR3 sequence: CASSETGTSEQYF. In DNA form, the CDR3 reads TGTGCCAGTAGCGAGACAGGGACGAGTGAGCAGTACTTC. Looking up the rest from reference TRBV2 and TRBJ2-4 gives the full variable domain: EPEVTQTPSHQVTQMGQEVILRCVPISNHLYFYWYRQILGQKVEFLVSFYNNEISEKSEIFDDQFSVERPDGSNFTLKIRSTKLEDSAMYFCASSETGTSEQYFGAGTRLSVL.

This rearrangement joins TRBV3-1 to TRBJ1-5, with unresolved D. This CDR3 contains 15 residues. Germline V gene lookup returns CDR1 LGHDT and CDR2 YNNKEL (reference sequence). V shed 3 bases and J shed 3 bases, with 12 bases lying between them. CDR3 sequence reads: CASSQGRSLNQPQHF. In nucleotides, the CDR3 is TGTGCCAGCAGCCAGGGAAGGAGTCTCAATCAGCCCCAGCATTTT.

V is TRBV3-1 and J is TRBJ1-1, with D possibly matching TRBD1 (5 bases). Trimming pared 7 bases from V and 5 bases from J, leaving 14 bases between. The CDR3 is 13 amino acids. CDR1 LGHDT and CDR2 YNNKEL come from the germline V gene (reference sequence). CDR3: CASTWRDGTEAFF. The CDR3 bases are TGTGCCAGCACCTGGAGGGACGGGACTGAAGCTTTCTTT.

The CDR3 loop is CSALERLAGRSDTQYF. DNA of the CDR3: TGCAGTGCTCTCGAAAGACTAGCGGGACGGTCGGATACGCAGTATTTT. V gene TRBV20-1 combines with J gene TRBJ2-3; 11 nucleotides line up with TRBD2. This CDR3 is 16 amino acids long. Per germline, CDR1 DFQATT and CDR2 SNEGSKA (reference sequence). With V trimmed by 5 bases and J by 6 bases, 13 bases remained unmatched.

This rearrangement joins TRBV28 to TRBJ2-7; D is unclear. Trimming removed 8 bases at V and 3 bases at J, with 11 bases between. The CDR3 covers 12 residues. Germline-derived CDR1 and CDR2 are MDHEN and SYDVKM. The CDR3 sequence is CASGRWGYEQYF. The DNA for the CDR3 is TGTGCCAGCGGCCGGTGGGGCTACGAGCAGTACTTC.

The chain combines TRBV4-1 with TRBJ1-4; 11 bases fit TRBD1. Germline assignment: CDR1 MGHRA and CDR2 YSYEKL. V was pared by 1 base and J by 6 bases, with 7 bases of the junction left unmatched. This CDR3 contains 17 residues. Written as DNA, the CDR3 is TGCGCCAGCAGCCAAGCGGGACAGGGGGGGCCGGATGAAAAACTGTTTTTT. Amino acid sequence: CASSQAGQGGPDEKLFF.

The V and J genes are TRBV6-5 and TRBJ2-3, with D perhaps TRBD1 (5 bases). There are 16 residues in the CDR3. V was shortened by 0 bases and J by 2 bases, with 12 bases between the two germline ends. Germline V gives CDR1 MNHEY, CDR2 SVGAGI. The CDR3 region is CASSYSKGALTDTQYF. For the CDR3, the DNA is TGTGCCAGCAGTTACTCGAAAGGGGCCCTCACAGATACGCAGTATTTT.

The V and J genes are TRBV7-2 and TRBJ2-6; D ambiguous. V was cut by 1 base and J by 0 bases, with 10 bases left in between. Germline CDR1 reads SGHTA; CDR2 reads FQGNSA. CDR3 length: 17 amino acids. The CDR3, as DNA: TGTGCCAGCAGCTTAGTAGGCGGTAGCTCTGGGGCCAACGTCCTGACTTTC. Amino acid sequence: CASSLVGGSSGANVLTF.

With regard to this clonotype: This sequence may be a read error, since a much larger clone differs from it by one base. This chain uses TRBV12-3 or TRBV12-4 with TRBJ2-3, with 10 bases lining up with TRBD2. This CDR3 is 14 amino acids long. The trim removed 10 bases at V and 6 bases at J, leaving 10 bases unmatched. This CDR3 reads CATDASGSGDTQYF. The CDR3, as DNA: TGTGCCACCGACGCTAGCGGGAGTGGGGATACGCAGTATTTT.

The chain has TRBV14 and TRBJ2-3; tentatively, D is TRBD2 (6 bases). The CDR3 totals 16 residues. V was trimmed by 5 bases and J by 4 bases, leaving 19 bases between them. CDR1 is SGHDN, CDR2 FVKESK, per germline. The CDR3 nucleotides are TGTGCCAGCAGCGAACCCGGGGGTTGGCCCGCAGATACGCAGTATTTT. Its translation: CASSEPGGWPADTQYF.

The chain links TRBV5-1 to TRBJ2-1; D might be TRBD1 or TRBD2, each matching 5 bases. V dropped 0 bases and J dropped 7 bases, with 17 bases sitting between them. Germline values: CDR1 SGHRS, CDR2 YFSETQ. The CDR3 sequence is 16 residues long. The CDR3 loop reads CASSLGGTGKINEQFF. Here the CDR3 DNA reads TGCGCCAGCAGCTTGGGAGGGACGGGCAAAATTAATGAGCAGTTCTTC.

The genes are TRBV15 and TRBJ2-7, with 7 bases identical to TRBD2. Trimming at V came to 0 bases and at J to 7 bases, leaving 6 bases not matched to a gene. The CDR3 consists of 14 residues. CDR1 and CDR2 (germline): LNHNV, YYDKDF (reference sequence). This chain's CDR3 is CATSRDWGGNEQYF. DNA for the CDR3: TGTGCCACCAGCAGAGATTGGGGGGGGAATGAGCAGTACTTC.

This chain connects TRBV9 to TRBJ2-1; the match to TRBD2 covers 7 bases. The end of the DNA fits TRBJ2-7 better, so the J call may be wrong. This CDR3 has 16 amino acids. CDR1 is SGDLS and CDR2 is YYNGEE in the germline V gene. The CDR3 spells CASSVGGGTAYNEQYF. The CDR3 region has the DNA TGTGCCAGCAGCGTAGGGGGAGGGACGGCCTACAATGAGCAGTACTTC.

This chain joins TRBV9 and TRBJ1-6; no clear D gene. Germline lookup yields CDR1 SGDLS and CDR2 YYNGEE. CDR3 length: 14 amino acids. V lost 0 bases and J 9 bases, leaving 10 bases between the germline ends. CDR3: CASSVEFEGSPLHF. The DNA of the CDR3 is TGTGCCAGCAGCGTAGAGTTTGAGGGTTCACCCCTCCACTTT.

J is TRBJ2-1 and V is TRBV10-3; 7 bases map to TRBD2. This CDR3 is 16 amino acids long. The germline V gene has CDR1 ENHRY and CDR2 SYGVKD. The V and J ends lost 5 bases and 0 bases, in that order; junction bases with no gene match: 7. CDR3 residues: CAISHPTSASYNEQFF. CDR3 nucleotide sequence: TGTGCCATCAGTCATCCCACTAGCGCCTCCTACAATGAGCAGTTCTTC.